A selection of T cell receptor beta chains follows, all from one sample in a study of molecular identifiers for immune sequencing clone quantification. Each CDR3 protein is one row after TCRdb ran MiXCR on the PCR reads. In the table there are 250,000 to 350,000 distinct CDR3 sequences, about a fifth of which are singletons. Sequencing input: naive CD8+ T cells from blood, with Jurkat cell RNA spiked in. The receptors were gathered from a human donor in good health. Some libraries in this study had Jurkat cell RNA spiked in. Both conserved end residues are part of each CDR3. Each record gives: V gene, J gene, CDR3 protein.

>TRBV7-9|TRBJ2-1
CASSLAGELLNEQFF
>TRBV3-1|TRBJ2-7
CASSQYGVYEQYF
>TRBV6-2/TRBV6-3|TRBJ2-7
CASSYSVDSYEQYF
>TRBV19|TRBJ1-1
CASSIDRTHTEAFF
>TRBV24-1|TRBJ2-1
CATSDSEYNEQFF
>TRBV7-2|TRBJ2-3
CASSLDLSDTQYF
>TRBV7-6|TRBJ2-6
CASSPNANSGANVLTF
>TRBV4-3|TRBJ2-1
CASSRIPERGHEQFF
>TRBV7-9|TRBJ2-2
CASSFPPPGLTRTGELFF
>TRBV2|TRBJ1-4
CASSDLGGTNEKLFF
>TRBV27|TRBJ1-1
CASSSYRGLEAFF
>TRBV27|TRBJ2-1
CASQSLASSYNEQFF
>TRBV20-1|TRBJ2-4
CSASLSGGFDIQYF
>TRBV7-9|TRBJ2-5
CASSFQGRAETQYF
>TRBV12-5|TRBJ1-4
CASGQHGFVDEKLFF
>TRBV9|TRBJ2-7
CASGPGLAGSYEQYF
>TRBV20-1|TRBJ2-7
CSARVTGVPSYEQYF
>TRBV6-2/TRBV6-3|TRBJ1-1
CASSYDRVYAEAFF
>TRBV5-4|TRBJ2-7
CASSDDSYEQYF
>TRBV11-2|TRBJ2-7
CTSKSKAPSYEQYF
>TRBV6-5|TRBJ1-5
CASSDSYSNQPQHF
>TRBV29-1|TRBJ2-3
CSVIGTGGHGDTQYF
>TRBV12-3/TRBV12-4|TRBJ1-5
CASSLATVARPQHF
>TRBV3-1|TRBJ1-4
CASSQDFGPGGVNEKLFF
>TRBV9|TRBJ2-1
CASSSARTAGASHTDEQFF
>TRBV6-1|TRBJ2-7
CASSPPGTANPYEQYF
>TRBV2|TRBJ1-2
CARQRDNYGYTF
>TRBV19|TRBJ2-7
CASSDNRLAGGYEQYF
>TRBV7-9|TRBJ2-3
CASSSDGRNTQYF
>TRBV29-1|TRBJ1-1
CSSWGEGGSTEAFF
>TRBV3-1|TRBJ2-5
CASGLGLEETQYF
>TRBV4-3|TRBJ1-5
CASSQDFWDGNQPQHF
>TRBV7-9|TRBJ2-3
CASSPLKDLTDTQYF
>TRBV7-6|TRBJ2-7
CASSAGGRDEQYF
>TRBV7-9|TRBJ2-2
CASRGEGFSLDTGELFF
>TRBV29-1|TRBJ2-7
CGVSYGGLNSYEQYF
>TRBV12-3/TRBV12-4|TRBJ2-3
CASSFGVDTQYF
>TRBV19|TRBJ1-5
CASTAASNQPQHF
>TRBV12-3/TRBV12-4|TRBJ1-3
CASSSGTASGNTIYF
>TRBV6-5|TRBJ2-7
CASSEGQAYEQYF
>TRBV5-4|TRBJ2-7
CASSLAPFRIDSYEQYF
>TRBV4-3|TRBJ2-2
CASSQGSNTGELFF
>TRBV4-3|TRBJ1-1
CASSQDAGIYMNTEAFF
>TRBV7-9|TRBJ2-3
CASSLAGDHPDTQYF
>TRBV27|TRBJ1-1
CASSWGPGWSTEAFF
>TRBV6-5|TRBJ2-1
CASSYSPVPEQFF
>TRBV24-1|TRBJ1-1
CATSESGTANTEAFF
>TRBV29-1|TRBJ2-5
CSVIRTVLQETQYF
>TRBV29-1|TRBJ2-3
CSVPLPDTQYF
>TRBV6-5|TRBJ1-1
CASSYGTGDTEAFF
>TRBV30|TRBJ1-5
CAWIIVGSDQPQHF